These 5 T cell receptor beta chains were all obtained from the same sample, sequenced in a study of blood T cells in healthy people across ages. Then a second PCR, running roughly 6 to 12 cycles, was carried out with a sample-barcoded 5' primer and a J-beta primer mix. MiXCR was run by TCRdb on the 5' RACE reads, yielding one entry per CDR3 protein. The sample has over 1,300,000 distinct CDR3 sequences; around 55% are singletons. The sequenced material came from blood. These receptor sequences come from a young man in good health.

The chain joins TRBV27 to TRBJ2-7, with D hard to call. From germline, CDR1 is MNHEY and CDR2 SMNVEV (reference sequence). The CDR3 loop spans 15 amino acids. The V end lost 4 bases, the J end lost 3 bases, and 16 bases lay between the germline ends. CDR3 sequence reads: CASSSINARGYEQYF. The CDR3 DNA sequence: TGTGCCAGCAGTTCCATCAATGCACGAGGCTACGAGCAGTACTTC.

This clonotype has only a few counts. V gene TRBV27 combines with J gene TRBJ1-1, with D uncertain. Looked up from germline, CDR1 is MNHEY and CDR2 is SMNVEV (reference sequence). The V end lost 3 bases, the J end lost 1 base, and 6 bases lay between the germline ends. CDR3 length: 13 amino acids. CDR3: CASSFRKNTEAFF. Here the CDR3 DNA reads TGTGCCAGCAGTTTCAGGAAGAACACTGAAGCTTTCTTT.

This clonotype was observed a few times. The chain has TRBV12-3 or TRBV12-4 and TRBJ2-1; weak D call: TRBD2 (5 bases). CDR3 length: 13 residues. V lost 5 bases, J lost 6 bases, and 11 bases lay in between. CDR3 sequence reads: CASSLRVLNEQFF. CDR3 DNA sequence: TGTGCCAGCAGTCTGAGGGTTCTCAATGAGCAGTTCTTC.

The chain combines TRBV12-3 or TRBV12-4 with TRBJ1-1; TRBD1 matches 10 bases. This CDR3 has 13 residues. Trimming removed 11 bases from V and 6 bases from J; junction bases left unmatched: 9. CDR3 sequence reads: CAEQGTGEAEAFF. The CDR3, as DNA: TGTGCCGAGCAGGGGACAGGGGAGGCTGAAGCTTTCTTT.

This chain links TRBV3-1 with TRBJ2-4; D not certain. Matching the DNA end better, TRBJ2-7 makes the J call doubtful. Germline V gives CDR1 LGHDT, CDR2 YNNKEL (reference sequence). The CDR3 sequence is 13 residues long. The CDR3: CATSPLESVEQYF. The CDR3 nucleotides are TGTGCCACCTCGCCCCTAGAATCGGTCGAGCAGTACTTC.